This TCR beta chain was recorded in a study of blood T cells in healthy people across ages. Study findings and constraints: One million T cells yielded diversity estimates that were considered underestimates.

This clonotype was seen many times. Antigen: not known. The second PCR ran roughly 6 to 11 cycles with a sample-barcoded 5' primer and J-beta primers. TCRdb re-derived calls from the 5' RACE reads in MiXCR, one entry per CDR3 protein. Of about 760,000 distinct CDR3 sequences in the sample, just under 25% are singletons; the top ten hold more than 8%. Each donor's blood draw was 7.5 to 10 milliliters of peripheral blood. These data were likewise used in another study, on T cells of mothers and their children.

The specimen sequenced was blood. The TCR was taken from a boy between 10 and 17 years old in good health.

The CDR3 DNA reads as TGCAGTGCTAGTTTCTCGACAGGGACCGGGGAGCTGTTTTTT. This translates into CSASFSTGTGELFF. The rearrangement links TRBV20-1 to TRBJ2-2; TRBD1 matches at 7 bases. The germline V gene has CDR1 DFQATT and CDR2 SNEGSKA (reference sequence). This CDR3 is 14 amino acids long. V lost 3 bases to trimming and J lost 5 bases; unmatched junction nucleotides: 6.